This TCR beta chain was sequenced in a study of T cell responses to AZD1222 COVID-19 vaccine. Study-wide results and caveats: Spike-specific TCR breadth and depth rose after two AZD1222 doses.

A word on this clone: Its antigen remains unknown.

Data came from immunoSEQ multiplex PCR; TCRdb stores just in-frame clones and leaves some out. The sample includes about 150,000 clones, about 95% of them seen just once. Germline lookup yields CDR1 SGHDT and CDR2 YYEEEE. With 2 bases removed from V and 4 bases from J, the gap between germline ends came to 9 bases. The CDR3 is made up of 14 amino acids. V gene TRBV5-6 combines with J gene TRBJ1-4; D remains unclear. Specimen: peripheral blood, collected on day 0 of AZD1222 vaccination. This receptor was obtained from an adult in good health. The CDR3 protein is CASSFRGVNEKLFF. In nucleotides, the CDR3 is TGTGCCAGCAGCTTCCGCGGGGTTAATGAAAAACTGTTTTTT.